A single TCR beta chain is shown here with its context. RNA amounts of roughly 0.5 to 1 ug underwent reverse transcription with random hexamers. Multiplex PCR with immunoSEQ amplified the TCR beta CDR3 across 54 Vbeta and 13 Jbeta. TCRdb reprocessed the immunoSEQ multiplex PCR reads via MiXCR and lists one record per CDR3 protein. The sample has about 89,000 distinct CDR3 sequences, 85% to 95% seen once. The sample belongs to a study of CD8 T cells in Susac syndrome. High-throughput TCR beta sequencing covered peripheral CD8+ and CD4+ T cells. The controls were healthy donors who were matched for age and sex. V lost 5 bases, J lost 7 bases, and 12 bases lay in between. This CDR3 is 14 amino acids long.

The sequenced material came from CD8+ T cells from PBMCs. The TCR comes from a human donor in good health. The chain joins TRBV12-3 or TRBV12-4 to TRBJ1-6; weak D call: TRBD1 (6 bases). For the CDR3, the DNA is TGTGCCAGCAGTACCGCAGGGGTGAATTCACCCCTCCACTTT. It yields the protein CASSTAGVNSPLHF.